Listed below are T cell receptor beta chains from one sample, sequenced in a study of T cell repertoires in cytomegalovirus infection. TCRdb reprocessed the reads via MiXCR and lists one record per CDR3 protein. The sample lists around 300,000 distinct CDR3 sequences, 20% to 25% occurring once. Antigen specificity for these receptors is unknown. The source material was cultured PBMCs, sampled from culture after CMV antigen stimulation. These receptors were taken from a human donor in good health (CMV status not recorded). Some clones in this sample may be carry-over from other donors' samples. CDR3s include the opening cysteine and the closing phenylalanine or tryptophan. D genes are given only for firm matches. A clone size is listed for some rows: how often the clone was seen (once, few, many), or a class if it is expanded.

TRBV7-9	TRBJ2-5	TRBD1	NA	CASSFRTGTGETQYF	TGTGCCAGCAGCTTCCGGACAGGGACGGGAGAGACCCAGTACTTC
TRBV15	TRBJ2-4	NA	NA	CATSRWGERENIQYF	TGTGCCACCAGCAGATGGGGGGAGAGGGAAAACATTCAGTACTTC
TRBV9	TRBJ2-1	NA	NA	CASSAGGGPINEQFF	TGTGCCAGCAGCGCCGGCGGGGGCCCTATAAATGAGCAGTTCTTC
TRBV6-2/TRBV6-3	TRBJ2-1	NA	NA	CASSYSFLAPDNEQFF	TGTGCCAGCAGTTACAGCTTCCTAGCGCCTGACAATGAGCAGTTCTTC
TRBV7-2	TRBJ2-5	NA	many	CASSSVGGLETQYF	TGTGCCAGCAGCTCGGTTGGGGGCTTGGAGACCCAGTACTTC
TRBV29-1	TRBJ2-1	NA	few	CSVRRQQGDEQFF	TGCAGCGTTCGTCGACAACAGGGCGATGAGCAGTTCTTC
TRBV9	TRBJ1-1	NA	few	CASSVAQGTEAFF	TGTGCCAGCAGCGTAGCCCAGGGCACTGAAGCTTTCTTT
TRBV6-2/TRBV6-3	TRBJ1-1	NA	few	CASIPGGVRATEAFF	TGTGCCAGCATCCCCGGCGGGGTACGGGCCACTGAAGCTTTCTTT
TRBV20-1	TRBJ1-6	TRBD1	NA	CSAKWTGANSPLHF	TGCAGTGCTAAATGGACAGGGGCGAATTCACCCCTCCACTTT
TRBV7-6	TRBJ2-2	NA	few	CASSLALFNTGELFF	TGTGCCAGCAGCTTAGCACTATTTAACACCGGGGAGCTGTTTTTT
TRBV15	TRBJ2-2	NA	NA	CATSVSGANTGELFF	TGTGCCACCAGCGTATCGGGAGCGAACACCGGGGAGCTGTTTTTT
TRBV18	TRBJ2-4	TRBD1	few	CASSLGQGVGIQYF	TGTGCCAGCTCACTGGGCCAGGGGGTCGGCATTCAGTACTTC
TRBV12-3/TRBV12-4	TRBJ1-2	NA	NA	CASSHTEGGYTF	TGTGCCAGCAGCCATACGGAAGGGGGCTACACCTTC
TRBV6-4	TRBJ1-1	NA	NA	CASSDDSRNEAFF	TGTGCCAGCAGTGACGACAGCCGAAATGAAGCTTTCTTT
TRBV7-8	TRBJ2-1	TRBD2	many	CASSLAKRTSGRAPPYNEQFF	TGTGCCAGCAGCTTAGCTAAAAGGACTAGCGGGAGGGCCCCGCCCTACAATGAGCAGTTCTTC
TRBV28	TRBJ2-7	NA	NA	CASRAGTASSYEQYF	TGTGCCAGCAGGGCGGGGACAGCCAGCTCCTACGAGCAGTACTTC
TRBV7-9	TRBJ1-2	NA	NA	CASSQNQGFDTF	TGTGCCAGCAGCCAAAACCAGGGTTTCGACACCTTC
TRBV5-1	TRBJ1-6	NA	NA	CASSPAIGGRFSSPLHF	TGCGCCAGCAGCCCGGCCATCGGGGGGCGATTTTCGTCACCCCTCCACTTT
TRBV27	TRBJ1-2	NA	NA	CASSLSRGRDGYTF	TGTGCCAGCAGTTTATCCCGGGGCCGCGACGGCTACACCTTC
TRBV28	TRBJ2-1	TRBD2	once	CASSSTSGRGDEQFF	TGTGCCAGCAGTTCAACTAGCGGGAGAGGCGATGAGCAGTTCTTC
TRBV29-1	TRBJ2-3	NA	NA	CSVADRHSQYF	TGCAGCGTAGCCGACAGACATTCGCAGTATTTT
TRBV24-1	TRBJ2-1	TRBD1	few	CATSDLWTGVINEQFF	TGTGCCACCAGTGATTTATGGACAGGGGTTATAAATGAGCAGTTCTTC
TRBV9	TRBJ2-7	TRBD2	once	CASSGRTSGPYEQYF	TGTGCCAGCAGCGGAAGGACTAGCGGCCCCTACGAGCAGTACTTC
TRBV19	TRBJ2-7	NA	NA	CASRTGTIADEQYF	TGTGCCAGTCGTACCGGGACAATAGCGGACGAGCAGTACTTC